This is a list of T cell receptor beta chains from one sample in a study of blood T cell repertoires in COVID-19. Some clones are missing from TCRdb's copy, which holds only in-frame ones; the method was immunoSEQ multiplex PCR. This repertoire shows about 28,000 clones, 70% to 90% found once; its top ten account for roughly 15%. Sequences were obtained from peripheral blood. These receptors all stem from a human donor in a cohort sampled during active COVID-19. The CDR3 runs from the conserved cysteine through the conserved F or W. A D gene is named only where the DNA matches it firmly. Part of the rows lack a size; the others show once, few, many or a class for expanded clones.

v_gene	d_gene	j_gene	abundance	CDR3aa	CDR3nt
TRBV14	-	TRBJ2-2	-	CASTPYEQGTGELFF	TGTGCCAGCACCCCATACGAACAGGGAACCGGGGAGCTGTTTTTT
TRBV5-4	-	TRBJ1-1	-	CASSLFQPGAREAFF	TGTGCCAGCAGCTTGTTCCAGCCAGGGGCCCGGGAAGCTTTCTTT
TRBV29-1	-	TRBJ1-2	-	CSVETSSNYGYTF	TGCAGCGTTGAGACAAGTTCCAACTATGGCTACACCTTC
TRBV24-1	-	TRBJ2-3	-	CATGGSTDTQYF	TGTGCCACGGGAGGAAGCACAGATACGCAGTATTTT
TRBV15	TRBD2	TRBJ2-3	-	CATSRVASGTDTQYF	TGTGCCACCAGCAGAGTGGCTAGCGGAACAGATACGCAGTATTTT
TRBV5-8	TRBD1	TRBJ1-2	-	CASSSTGTGVYGYTF	TGTGCCAGCAGTTCCACTGGGACAGGGGTCTATGGCTACACCTTC
TRBV2	TRBD2	TRBJ2-5	-	CAIPTSGGGYQETQYF	TGTGCCATTCCGACTAGCGGGGGAGGGTACCAAGAGACCCAGTACTTC
TRBV9	TRBD2	TRBJ2-3	-	CASTRSPSGTSTDTQYF	TGTGCCAGCACGCGTAGCCCTAGCGGGACAAGCACAGATACGCAGTATTTT
TRBV11-2	-	TRBJ1-2	few	CASSLDRSGYGYTF	TGTGCCAGCAGCTTAGATCGGTCAGGCTATGGCTACACCTTC
TRBV6-1	TRBD1	TRBJ1-5	-	CASSEWDSNQPQHF	TGTGCCAGCAGTGAATGGGACAGTAATCAGCCCCAGCATTTT
TRBV3-1/TRBV3-2	TRBD1	TRBJ2-1	-	CASSQHGTDNEQFF	TGTGCCAGCAGCCAGCACGGGACAGACAATGAGCAGTTCTTC
TRBV6-5	TRBD1	TRBJ2-4	-	CASSYSGTGKNIQYF	TGTGCCAGCAGTTACTCTGGGACAGGGAAAAACATTCAGTACTTC
TRBV11-3	-	TRBJ2-5	once	CASSWTAQETQYF	TGTGCCAGCAGCTGGACAGCCCAAGAGACCCAGTACTTC
TRBV6-5	TRBD2	TRBJ2-3	-	CASSPDGLARDTQYF	TGTGCCAGCAGTCCCGATGGACTAGCTAGGGATACGCAGTATTTT
TRBV7-8	TRBD1	TRBJ1-1	-	CASSLTGATEAFF	TGTGCCAGCAGCTTAACAGGGGCGACTGAAGCTTTCTTT
TRBV20-1	-	TRBJ2-3	-	CSASPKWGEQYF	TGCAGTGCTAGTCCCAAGTGGGGGGAGCAGTATTTT
TRBV9	-	TRBJ2-7	once	CASNQRGAGEQYF	TGTGCCAGCAACCAACGGGGGGCTGGGGAGCAGTACTTC
TRBV7-9	-	TRBJ1-1	-	CASSREEAFF	TGTGCCAGCAGCAGAGAGGAAGCTTTCTTT
TRBV5-4	TRBD1	TRBJ1-2	-	CASSPRGQEFGYTF	TGTGCCAGCAGCCCGAGGGGACAGGAGTTCGGCTACACCTTC
TRBV7-8	-	TRBJ2-7	-	CASSPNRDTQVVEQYF	TGTGCCAGCAGCCCCAACCGGGACACACAAGTTGTCGAGCAGTACTTC
TRBV13	TRBD1	TRBJ2-1	-	CASSSVRDRDYLSYNEQFF	TGTGCCAGCAGTTCTGTCCGGGACAGGGACTATCTCTCCTACAATGAGCAGTTCTTC
TRBV7-9	-	TRBJ1-4	-	CASSLGRAGEKLFF	TGTGCCAGCAGCTTAGGCAGGGCTGGGGAAAAACTGTTTTTT
TRBV11-2	-	TRBJ2-1	-	CASSLTPDYATNEQFF	TGTGCCAGCAGCTTGACTCCGGACTACGCGACCAATGAGCAGTTCTTC
TRBV4-1	-	TRBJ2-5	few	CASSQAPGSFAETQYF	TGCGCCAGCAGCCAAGCCCCCGGGAGTTTCGCGGAGACCCAGTACTTC
TRBV29-1	-	TRBJ2-3	-	CSVEPEITDTQYF	TGCAGCGTTGAACCGGAGATCACAGATACGCAGTATTTT
TRBV11-3	TRBD1	TRBJ2-7	-	CASSSGQGGYEQYF	TGTGCCAGCAGCTCCGGACAGGGGGGATACGAGCAGTACTTC
TRBV3-1/TRBV3-2	-	TRBJ2-5	few	CASSQGRVGVETQYF	TGTGCCAGCAGCCAAGGCAGGGTTGGTGTGGAGACCCAGTACTTC
TRBV6-7	TRBD2	TRBJ2-7	-	CASSHRWTGNKTSGSPLHEQYF	TGTGCCAGCAGTCACCGATGGACAGGGAACAAGACTAGCGGGAGTCCCCTCCACGAGCAGTACTTC
TRBV29-1	TRBD1	TRBJ2-1	-	CSVTRKPGQTNEQFF	TGCAGCGTGACGCGAAAGCCGGGACAGACCAATGAGCAGTTCTTC
TRBV10-1	TRBD1	TRBJ2-5	-	CASSPDRRETQYF	TGCGCCAGCAGTCCGGACAGGAGAGAGACCCAGTACTTC
TRBV5-1	TRBD1	TRBJ2-7	-	CASSLGLRDSPREQYF	TGCGCCAGCAGCTTAGGTCTCCGGGACAGCCCTCGGGAGCAGTACTTC
TRBV2	TRBD2	TRBJ2-1	-	CASSDDGLAGEVKFF	TGTGCCAGCAGTGATGATGGACTAGCGGGGGAGGTTAAGTTCTTC
TRBV7-2	TRBD1	TRBJ1-2	-	CASSLGQGAYGYTF	TGTGCCAGCAGCTTAGGCCAGGGGGCCTATGGCTACACCTTC
TRBV7-9	TRBD1	TRBJ1-3	-	CAGQGAQGNTIYF	TGTGCCGGACAGGGGGCGCAGGGAAACACCATATATTTT
TRBV7-3	TRBD1	TRBJ1-2	-	CASSQTGGYGYTF	TGTGCCAGCAGCCAGACAGGGGGCTATGGCTACACCTTC